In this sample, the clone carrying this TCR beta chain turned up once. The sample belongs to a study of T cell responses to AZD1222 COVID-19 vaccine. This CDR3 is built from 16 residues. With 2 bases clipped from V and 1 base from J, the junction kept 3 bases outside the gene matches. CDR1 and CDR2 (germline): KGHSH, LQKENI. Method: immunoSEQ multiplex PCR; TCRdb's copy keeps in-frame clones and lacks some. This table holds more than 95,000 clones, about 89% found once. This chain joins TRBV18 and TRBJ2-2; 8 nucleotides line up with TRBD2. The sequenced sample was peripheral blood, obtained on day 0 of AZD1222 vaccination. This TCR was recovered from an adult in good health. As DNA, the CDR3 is TGTGCCAGCTCACCAACGGGGGGGCGGAACACCGGGGAGCTGTTTTTT. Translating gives CASSPTGGRNTGELFF.